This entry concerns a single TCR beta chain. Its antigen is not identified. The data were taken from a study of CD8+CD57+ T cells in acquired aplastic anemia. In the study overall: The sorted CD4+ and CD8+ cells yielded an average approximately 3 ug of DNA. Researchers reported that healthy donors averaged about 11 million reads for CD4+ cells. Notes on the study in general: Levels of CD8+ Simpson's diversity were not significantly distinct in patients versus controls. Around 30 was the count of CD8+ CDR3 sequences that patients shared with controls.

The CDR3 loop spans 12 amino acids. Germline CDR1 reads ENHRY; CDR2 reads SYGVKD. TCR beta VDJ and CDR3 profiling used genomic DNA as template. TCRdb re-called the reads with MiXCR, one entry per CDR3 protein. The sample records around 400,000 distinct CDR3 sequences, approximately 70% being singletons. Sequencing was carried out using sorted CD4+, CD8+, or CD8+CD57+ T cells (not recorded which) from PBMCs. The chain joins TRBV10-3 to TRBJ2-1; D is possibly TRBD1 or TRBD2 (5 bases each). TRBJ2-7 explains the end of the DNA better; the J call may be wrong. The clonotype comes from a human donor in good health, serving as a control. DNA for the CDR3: TGTGCCACCCCGGGACCCCACTCGGCGCAGTACTTC. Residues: CATPGPHSAQYF.